This T cell receptor (beta chain) is drawn from a study of T cell changes during pregnancy in multiple sclerosis. The CDR3 is made up of 17 amino acids. Germline CDR1 ENHRY, CDR2 SYGVKD. V trimming: 2 bases; J trimming: 7 bases; junction bases outside the gene matches: 12. The data were produced by immunoSEQ multiplex PCR, yet TCRdb's version contains in-frame clones alone and is incomplete. The sample carries about 69,000 clones, around 90% recorded once. V gene TRBV10-3 combines with J gene TRBJ2-4; TRBD2 agrees at 9 bases. This material consisted of CD4+ T cells from peripheral blood mononuclear cells, taken in the third trimester of pregnancy. This TCR was recovered from a female donor in good health, enrolled as a control in a pregnancy study. CDR3 DNA: TGTGCCATCAGTGAGGAGACCGGCGGCGGGGGGGCGAACATTCAGTACTTC. It translates to CAISEETGGGGANIQYF.